Sequencing of this T cell receptor (beta chain) was carried out in a study of blood T cell repertoires in COVID-19. Study summary: From T cells, B-cell-depleted T cells, or PBMCs came the material, which was cDNA or gDNA.

V was pared by 5 bases and J by 8 bases, with 21 bases between. The V gene's germline CDR1 is MNHEY and CDR2 SVGAGI. The CDR3 sequence is 15 residues long. The data were produced by immunoSEQ multiplex PCR, yet TCRdb's version contains in-frame clones alone and is incomplete. The sample comprises some 350,000 clones, more than 85% of which are singletons, and approximately 2.9% rests with the top ten. This clonotype was sampled from a human donor in a cohort sampled during active COVID-19. This chain links TRBV6-5 with TRBJ1-2; tentative D call: TRBD1 (6 bases). Input material: peripheral blood. Here the CDR3 DNA reads TGTGCCAGCAGTAAACTCGACTTTCTACAGGGCGGCTACACCTTC. Residues: CASSKLDFLQGGYTF.